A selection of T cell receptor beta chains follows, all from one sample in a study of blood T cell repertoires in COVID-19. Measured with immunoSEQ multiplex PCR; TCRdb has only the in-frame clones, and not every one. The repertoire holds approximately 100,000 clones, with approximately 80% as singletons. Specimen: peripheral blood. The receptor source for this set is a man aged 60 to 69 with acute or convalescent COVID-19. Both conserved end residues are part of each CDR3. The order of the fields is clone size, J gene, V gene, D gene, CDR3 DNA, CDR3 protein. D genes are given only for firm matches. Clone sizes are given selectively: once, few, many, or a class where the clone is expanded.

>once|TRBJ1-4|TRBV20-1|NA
TGCAGTGCTCCCGCTAATGAAAAACTGTTTTTT
CSAPANEKLFF
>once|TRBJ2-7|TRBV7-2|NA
TGTGCCAGCAAGCCATTCGGCGGTTTCACACAATACGAGCAGTACTTC
CASKPFGGFTQYEQYF
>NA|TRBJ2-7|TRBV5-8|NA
TGTGCCAGCAGCTTGCCGTATTCCTACGAGCAGTACTTC
CASSLPYSYEQYF
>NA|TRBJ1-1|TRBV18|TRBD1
TGTGCCAGCTCACGACAGGGAACTGAAGCTTTCTTT
CASSRQGTEAFF
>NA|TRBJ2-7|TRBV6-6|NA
TGTGCCAGCAGGTCCACAGGGCCCCCTCCCTACGAGCAGTACTTC
CASRSTGPPPYEQYF
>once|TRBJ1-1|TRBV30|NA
TGTGCCTGGAGTGAAGGAGGCCTTGGGGCTTTCTTT
CAWSEGGLGAFF
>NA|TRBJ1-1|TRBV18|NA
TGTGCCAGCTCTCCCCCGGGCGCGGTAGCGATGAACACTGAAGCTTTCTTT
CASSPPGAVAMNTEAFF
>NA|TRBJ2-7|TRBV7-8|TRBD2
TGTGCCAGCAGCTTAGAGCACCCGGGGGTAGCGGGAGTCTACGAGCAGTACTTC
CASSLEHPGVAGVYEQYF
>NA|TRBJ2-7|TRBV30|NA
TGTGCCTGGAGGGACTACCGAGTCTCCTACGAGCAGTACTTC
CAWRDYRVSYEQYF
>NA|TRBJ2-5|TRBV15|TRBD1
TGTGCCACCAGCAACAGGGACAGGGGACAAGAGACCCAGTACTTC
CATSNRDRGQETQYF
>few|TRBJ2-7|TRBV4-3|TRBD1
TGCGCCAGCAGCCAAGCGGCTTTCCCGGGACAGGGGACCCTCTACGAGCAGTACTTC
CASSQAAFPGQGTLYEQYF
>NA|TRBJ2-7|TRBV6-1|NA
TGTGCCAGCAGTGAGTCTCTAGGTTGGTTGGCCTACGAGCAGTACTTC
CASSESLGWLAYEQYF
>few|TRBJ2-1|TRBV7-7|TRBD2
TGTGCTAGCAGCTCAGGACTAGCGGGAGGCAATGAGCAGTTCTTC
CASSSGLAGGNEQFF
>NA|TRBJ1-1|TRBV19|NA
TGTGCCAGTAGTGTCCTGGAGGGCACTGAAGCTTTCTTT
CASSVLEGTEAFF
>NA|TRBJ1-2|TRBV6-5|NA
TGTGCCAGCAGTTACTCGGGACTCAGAACCTCCGGCTACACCTTC
CASSYSGLRTSGYTF
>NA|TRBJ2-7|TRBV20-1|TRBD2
TGCAGTGCTAGTCTCTCCCTCAGCGGGAGAATAGGCGAGCAGTACTTC
CSASLSLSGRIGEQYF
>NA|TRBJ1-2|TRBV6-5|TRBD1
TGTGCCAGCAGCAGACAGGGGGACTATGGCTACACCTTC
CASSRQGDYGYTF
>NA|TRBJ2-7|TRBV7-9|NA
TGTGCCAGCAGCTTAACCGCCAGCTCCTACGAGCAGTACTTC
CASSLTASSYEQYF
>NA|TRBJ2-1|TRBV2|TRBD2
TGTGCCAGCAGTGAAGCGCGTAGCGGGGGGGCCAGTGAGCAGTTCTTC
CASSEARSGGASEQFF
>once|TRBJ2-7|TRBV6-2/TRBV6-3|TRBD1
TGTGCCAGCAGTTACTCCTCCAAATCAGGGGGCGATAATTCCTACGAGCAGTACTTC
CASSYSSKSGGDNSYEQYF
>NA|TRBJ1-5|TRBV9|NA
TGTGCCAGCAGCGCACAGGGAGGGTACCAGCCCCAGCATTTT
CASSAQGGYQPQHF
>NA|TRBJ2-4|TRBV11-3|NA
TGTGCCAGCAGCTTGGGGGGGCGCGTCAAAAACATTCAGTACTTC
CASSLGGRVKNIQYF
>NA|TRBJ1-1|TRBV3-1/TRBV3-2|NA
TGTGCCAGCAGCCAAGAAGGGGGGGACACTGAAGCTTTCTTT
CASSQEGGDTEAFF
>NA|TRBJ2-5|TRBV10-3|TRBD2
TGTGCCATCAGTGAGCGGCTAGCGGGAGAGGGAGAGACCCAGTACTTC
CAISERLAGEGETQYF
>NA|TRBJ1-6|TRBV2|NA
TGTGCCAGCTCCCTTGGGGGCCCCTATAATTCACCCCTCCACTTT
CASSLGGPYNSPLHF
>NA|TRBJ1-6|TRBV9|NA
TGTGCCAGCAGCGCCCAGGTTTATAATTCACCCCTCCACTTT
CASSAQVYNSPLHF
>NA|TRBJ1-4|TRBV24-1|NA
TGTGCCACCAGTGATTCCCTTAATGAAAAACTGTTTTTT
CATSDSLNEKLFF
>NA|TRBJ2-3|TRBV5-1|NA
TGCGCCAGCAGCCTAAGATCCCAGGGGATTAGCACAGATACGCAGTATTTT
CASSLRSQGISTDTQYF
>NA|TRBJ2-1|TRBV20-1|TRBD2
TGCAGTGCTAGTGGGCCATCGGGACTAGCGGGAGGTTCCTACAATGAGCAGTTCTTC
CSASGPSGLAGGSYNEQFF
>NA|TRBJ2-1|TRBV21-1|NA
TGTGCCAGGATGGACAGCATCCCGCTCGTCGGCATCGATCCCATCCGCGAGCAGTTCTTC
CARMDSIPLVGIDPIREQFF